The T cell receptor (beta chain) described here comes from a study of OX40 agonist ivuxolimab in advanced cancers. General study results and limits: CD4+ and CD8+ T cells in blood underwent clonal expansion by week 6 at 0.1 to 3.0 mg/kg. Compared with CD4+, CD8+ T cells on average had more expanded clones.

Remarks on this clone: Its target is not known.

TCRdb's table, derived via immunoSEQ multiplex PCR, lists solely in-frame clones and lacks some. The sample has about 64,000 clones, roughly 85% seen once. The ends lost 0 bases at V and 4 bases at J; junction bases unmatched: 2. The CDR3 sequence is 15 residues long. Germline lookup yields CDR1 SGHRS and CDR2 YFSETQ. Autoimmune disease history or systemic immunosuppression led to patients being barred. This rearrangement joins TRBV5-1 to TRBJ2-1, with TRBD2 matching over 9 bases. The source was CD4+ or CD8+ T cells sorted from blood, collected in a trial of the OX40 agonist ivuxolimab. This sequence originates from an adult with an advanced solid tumor such as melanoma, head and neck, liver or kidney cancer. In DNA, the CDR3 is TGCGCCAGCAGCTTGGACCTAGCGGGATACAATGAGCAGTTCTTC. It codes for CASSLDLAGYNEQFF.